The 8 T cell receptor beta chains in this list originate from one sample, sequenced in a study of blood T cell repertoires in COVID-19. Sequenced by immunoSEQ multiplex PCR; TCRdb stores in-frame clones only, minus some. The profile shows roughly 30,000 clones, roughly 90% of them singletons. Sequencing used peripheral blood. All receptors come from a human donor in a cohort sampled during active COVID-19.

This clone was recorded once. The gene calls are TRBV5-6 and TRBJ2-7, with D hard to call. Trimming stripped 4 bases from V and 0 bases from J, with 11 bases between. The CDR3 runs 14 residues. Germline values: CDR1 SGHDT, CDR2 YYEEEE. CDR3 sequence reads: CASSPGSGSYEQYF. CDR3 DNA: TGTGCCAGCAGCCCCGGGTCCGGCTCCTACGAGCAGTACTTC. The full variable domain, completed using reference TRBV5-6 and TRBJ2-7, is DAGVTQSPTHLIKTRGQQVTLRCSPKSGHDTVSWYQQALGQGPQFIFQYYEEEERQRGNFPDRFSGHQFPNYSSELNVNALLLGDSALYLCASSPGSGSYEQYFGPGTRLTVT.

This sequence joins TRBV27 and TRBJ2-1; 11 bases fit TRBD2. V lost 4 bases, J lost 3 bases, and 2 bases stayed unmatched. CDR3 length equals 15 residues. The germline CDR1 and CDR2 sequences are MNHEY and SMNVEV (reference sequence). As DNA, the CDR3 is TGTGCCAGCAGTTCCGGGACTAGCGGCTACAATGAGCAGTTCTTC. Translated: CASSSGTSGYNEQFF.

The count of this clone is one. The gene calls are TRBV21-1 and TRBJ2-1; the table assigns TRBD1, which was not confirmed against the DNA. TRBV21-1 counts as a pseudogene. The CDR3 has 16 amino acids. The CDR3 DNA reads as TGTGCCAGCAGCAAAGCGCGGTTCAGGGGTTACAATGAGCAGTTCTTC. This gives the protein CASSKARFRGYNEQFF.

This chain joins TRBV27 and TRBJ2-3; TRBD1 aligns across 10 bases. J gave up 1 base and V 2 bases, and 3 bases lay outside the gene matches. This CDR3 contains 16 residues. The V gene's germline CDR1 is MNHEY and CDR2 SMNVEV (reference sequence). The CDR3 DNA reads as TGTGCCAGCAGTTTAGACAGGGGGCGCGGCACAGATACGCAGTATTTT. It codes for CASSLDRGRGTDTQYF.

J is TRBJ1-1 and V is TRBV6-4, with D possibly matching TRBD1 (5 bases). The CDR3 sequence is 13 residues long. The germline V gene encodes CDR1 MRHNA and CDR2 SNTAGT. The germline V and J ends were trimmed by 6 bases and 1 base, with 9 bases remaining between them. CDR3 DNA sequence: TGTGCCAGCAGCCTGACAGAGAACACTGAAGCTTTCTTT. Protein product: CASSLTENTEAFF.

This chain joins TRBV7-8 and TRBJ2-2, with a weak D call TRBD2 (6 bases). The CDR3 runs to 15 residues. V was cut by 1 base and J by 3 bases, with 9 bases left in between. Germline V gene sequence: CDR1 SGHVS, CDR2 FQNEAQ. In nucleotides, the CDR3 is TGTGCCAGCAGCTTAGGGACTACTGACACCGGGGAGCTGTTTTTT. This encodes CASSLGTTDTGELFF.

This chain links TRBV3-1 (or the pseudogene TRBV3-2) with TRBJ1-4, with 8 bases fitting TRBD1. V shed 0 bases and J 10 bases; nucleotides not matched to a gene: 16. The CDR3 runs 18 residues. Germline loops: CDR1 LGHDT, CDR2 YNNKEL (reference sequence). CDR3: CASSQEREETGALGKLFF. The CDR3 nucleotides are TGTGCCAGCAGCCAAGAAAGAGAGGAGACAGGGGCCCTCGGAAAACTGTTTTTT.

V and J are TRBV4-2 and TRBJ2-5; 11 nucleotides line up with TRBD2. From germline, CDR1 is LGHNA and CDR2 YNFKEQ. This CDR3 contains 17 residues. Losses at the gene ends were 1 base for V and 2 bases for J; bases not matched to a gene: 6. Here the CDR3 DNA reads TGTGCCAGCAGCCAAGCCAGATCTAGCGGGGGGCAAGAGACCCAGTACTTC. Translation gives CASSQARSSGGQETQYF.